This TCR beta chain was documented in a study of blood T cell repertoires in COVID-19. Trimming removed 11 bases from V and 2 bases from J, with 16 bases in between. The CDR3 spans 13 residues. CDR1 is MNHEY, CDR2 SVGAGI, per germline. Using immunoSEQ multiplex PCR, the repertoire was profiled, and TCRdb retains in-frame clones only, with some absent. The sample records roughly 570,000 clones, 85% to 90% being singletons. The chain uses TRBV6-5 and TRBJ2-7; D remains ambiguous. The specimen was peripheral blood. This TCR came from a woman aged 50 to 60 with COVID-19, enrolled during active disease. The CDR3 bases are TGTGCCGCTGGGCGAGATAAGGCCTACGAGCAGTACTTC. Amino acids: CAAGRDKAYEQYF.